These 5 T cell receptor beta chains were sequenced from one sample in a study of tumor-infiltrating lymphocytes in oesophageal squamous cell carcinoma listed by TCRdb under 2016. The library was produced with PCR. Sequencing relied on an Illumina HiSeq 2000. The public reads were reanalyzed by TCRdb: fastp trimming at Q25, MiXCR alignment, in-frame beta chains only. Each CDR3 protein appears once, grouped with its most common genes and DNA. The sample table shows about 11,000 distinct CDR3 sequences, and around half are seen once. Around 25% of the sample rests with the top ten. Input material: esophageal tumor tissue. The source is a male donor with esophageal squamous cell carcinoma.

There are a few counts of this clonotype. The chain couples TRBV12-3 or TRBV12-4 to TRBJ2-1; 7 bases match TRBD2. With V trimmed by 3 bases and J by 4 bases, 6 bases remained unmatched. The CDR3 sequence is 15 residues long. CDR3 in amino acids: CASSFEGGHYNEQFF. The DNA of the CDR3 is TGTGCCAGCAGTTTTGAGGGAGGGCATTACAATGAGCAGTTCTTC.

The chain is built from TRBV7-3 and TRBJ1-1; no definite D call. The CDR3 contains 13 residues. Between the trimmed V and J ends, which lost 4 bases and 1 base, there was a span of 7 bases. The germline gives CDR1 SGHTA, CDR2 FQGTGA. The CDR3 here is CASSSNRNTEAFF. Written as DNA, the CDR3 is TGTGCCAGCAGCTCCAACAGGAACACTGAAGCTTTCTTT.

The chain employs TRBV7-3 and TRBJ2-7; maybe TRBD2 (6 bases). Judging by the DNA end, TRBJ2-1 fits better; the J call may be wrong. This CDR3 comprises 13 residues. CDR1 is SGHTA, CDR2 FQGTGA, per germline. DNA for the CDR3: TGTGCCAGCAGCCCCCCCGGGGGCAATGAGCAGTTCTTC. Protein sequence: CASSPPGGNEQFF.

The chain employs TRBV7-4 and TRBJ2-5; D possibly corresponds to TRBD2 (6 bases). The CDR3 consists of 15 residues. Trimming stripped 2 bases from V and 0 bases from J, with 10 bases between. In germline, CDR1 is SGHVT, CDR2 SQSDAQ. The CDR3 DNA follows: TGTGCCAGCAGCTTACGAAGCGGGTACCAAGAGACCCAGTACTTC. Translating it yields CASSLRSGYQETQYF.

On this clonotype itself: One end of the junction fails to match germline, which may point to a read error. V is TRBV6-1 and J is TRBJ2-4; the D call may be TRBD1 or TRBD2 (5 bases each). CDR3 length: 14 residues. Germline CDR1 MNHNS, CDR2 SASEGT. The CDR3 DNA is TGTGCCAGCAGTAGAGGGACGGGGAACACTGAAGCTTTCTTC. It is translated as CASSRGTGNTEAFF.